The subject of this entry is one T cell receptor beta chain. The antigen is not known. Preparation of the TCRbeta library used unique molecular identifiers. TCRdb reprocessed the PCR reads with MiXCR, giving one entry per CDR3 protein. The data contain 250,000 to 400,000 distinct CDR3 sequences, 23% of them singletons. This entry is derived from a study of T-cell reconstitution after alpha-beta-depleted transplantation in children. Study observations and caveats: T-cell counts and diversity at one year post-transplant came mainly from newly produced T cells.

CDR1 and CDR2 from the germline V gene are SGHRS and YFSETQ. The V and J ends lost 0 bases and 8 bases respectively, with 12 bases between them. CDR3 length: 14 residues. The rearrangement links TRBV5-1 to TRBJ2-1; tentative D call: TRBD2 (6 bases). This specimen consisted of PBMCs, mostly from graft donor cells, obtained 180 days after TCRalphabeta/CD19-depleted stem cell transplant. This sequence originates from a male patient between 5 and 17 years old who had a stem cell transplant for acute lymphoblastic leukemia, so the T cells may come from the graft donor. The DNA of the CDR3 is TGCGCCAGCAGCTTGGACGGGAGTGGAGATGAGCAGTTCTTC. This codes for CASSLDGSGDEQFF.